This T cell receptor beta chain was found in a study of T-cell memory formation after mild COVID-19. Study background: TCR clusters mostly belonged to single donors. Study results and caveats: Some clones that responded were present in memory (sampled pre-infection), which suggests cross-reactive memory joined. Largely, contracting CD4+ clones fell within CM and EM, and contracting CD8+ clones within EMRA. SARS-CoV-2 specificity was not confirmed for second-wave clones peaking on day 37.

This clonotype was seen a handful of times. What it recognizes is unknown. Germline trimming cut 7 bases from V and 10 bases from J; bases unmatched to any gene: 13. This CDR3 has 14 residues. TCRdb re-analysed the 5' RACE reads in MiXCR, keeping a single row per CDR3 protein. This sample carries about 350,000 distinct CDR3 sequences, about 13% of them seen once, and the ten largest clones take about 24%. The chain links TRBV12-3 or TRBV12-4 to TRBJ1-5; TRBD1 matches at 7 bases. This TCR was sampled from a man aged 18-30 years who had mild COVID-19 (a few samples of this study predate the infection). Cell type and time point are not known. The sequenced sample was PBMCs or a T cell subset sorted from them (not recorded which). Here the CDR3 reads CASTDRDLKFPQHF. The CDR3 nucleotides are TGTGCCAGCACTGACAGGGACCTTAAGTTCCCCCAGCATTTT.